This T cell receptor (beta chain) was identified during a study of shared clonotypes between healthy human individuals (dated by TCRdb to about 2020). Turning to the overall study: The cohort comprised a couple of women and a few men aged 18 to 49 years. The study deeply sequenced blood TCR repertoires of roughly five healthy adults to estimate repertoire size and the extent of clonotype sharing between individuals. For each donor, three plates each were used for CD4 naive and CD4 memory, two plates were used for CD8 naive, and one plate was used for CD8 memory. Each donor's leukapheresis produced roughly between about 0.8 and 10 billion PBMCs. Libraries were prepared and TCR repertoires were sequenced by different laboratories using diverse techniques, in order to increase sequencing depth and limit assay-specific biases. What the research found in general, with its limitations: Across several donors, approximately 4.9% of naive CD4, 3% to 3.5% of naive CD8, under 2.5% of memory CD4, and under 0.45% of memory CD8 clonotypes were shared. Because the study included a small number of donors, the genetic and exposure-history diversity represented was limited. Naive subsets generally had larger estimated clonotype richness than memory subsets. Sampling was restricted to blood, and TCR repertoires in tissues likely differ from the TCR repertoires found in blood. Pairwise subsampling led to the expectation that sequencing depth would affect the degree of clonotype sharing among donors. Compared with non-shared clonotypes, clonotypes shared by all four sorted-subset donors had higher generation probabilities. Even with the large sequencing depth, rarefaction of the sorted-subset datasets indicated that sequencing was incomplete.

Using the deep immunoSEQ assay, TCR CDR3 regions were amplified from genomic DNA by multiplex PCR. Genomic DNA extracted from each cell subset was distributed evenly over all wells of several immunoSEQ 96-well plates, and each plate served as one replicate. For sorted subsets, each replicate PCR was loaded with approximately 200 ng genomic DNA, equivalent to approximately 27,000 T cell genomes. Purified libraries were quantified with a Qubit 3.0 fluorometer, sized on a Bioanalyzer 2100, and re-quantified with the KAPA Library Quantification kit. A separate single-read 150-cycle Illumina NextSeq 550 flow cell was used to sequence each immunoSEQ 96-well plate. The paper's processing steps were these. Because the immunoSEQ output included only junctional sequences and no quality scores, the filtering could not be the same as the filtering used for full-length reads. To assign V/J genes and CDR3, sequences were annotated using PyIR, a Python wrapper for IgBLAST v1.9, with IMGT germline references. Reads were removed for weak V/J assignments (E-value above 1e-6), missing CDR3, stop codons, out-of-frame junctions, or ambiguous translated residues. V3J clonotypes were defined as sequences sharing the same inferred V gene, J gene, and CDR3 amino acid sequence. To compute the percentage overlap between repertoires, the number of shared unique clonotypes was divided by the size of the smaller repertoire. RTK rarefaction, the Chao1 estimator, and Recon v2.1 estimates of unobserved clonotypes were used to assess repertoire richness. Generation probabilities were computed with OLGA for all TCRbeta clonotypes obtained by the gDNA method from a handful of donors. TCRdb limited this immuneACCESS table to in-frame rearrangements with V and J called. A share of clones is missing; checked studies link under half to unresolved V genes, and the rest is unexplained. V, J and clone size reflect that table, while D and trimming were determined from the DNA. This sample is represented by millions of clones; roughly nine tenths of them were singletons. The ten largest account for around 0.14% of the sample.

The donors were healthy, HIV-negative adults with no recently reported acute infections or vaccinations. All donors were Caucasian adults living in Nashville, Tennessee, USA. Magnetic negative selection was used to enrich CD4+ T cells, after which naive cells were positively selected on CD45RA and the negative fraction became the memory subset. Blood was collected by leukapheresis, and PBMCs were isolated by Ficoll-Histopaque density gradient centrifugation and then cryopreserved in liquid nitrogen vapor phase. Analytical flow cytometry was used to check the purity and quantity of every magnetically sorted T cell population. Genomic DNA was isolated from each sorted fraction and quantified by UV absorbance on a Nanodrop 2000c. Worth noting for this clone: Its antigen is still unknown. No base quality information exists; no much larger clone differs at one position.

The TCR sequence derives from a man younger than 30 in good health. The sample taken for sequencing was naive CD4+ T cells sorted from blood. In the paper's terms, the cell subset or site label means: CD45RA+ positively selected.

The DNA sequence is given as TGTGCCATCAGTATGACAGTAGAGACGAACACCGGGGAGCTGTTTTTT. It is translated as CAISMTVETNTGELFF. The sequence is built from TRBV10-3 and TRBJ2-2; the D gene is perhaps TRBD1, on 5 matching bases. From the cysteine up to the phenylalanine, the CDR3 has a length of 16 residues. Only the CDR3 region is kept as DNA, spanning 48 bases read in frame from base 1. At the junction V is shortened by 5 bases and J by 0 bases, with 13 bases in between. The germline V gene encodes CDR1 ENHRY and CDR2 SYGVKD.